A single sample gave rise to the 19 T cell receptor beta chains below, sequenced in a study of CD8 T cells in ankylosing spondylitis. Study-wide points: Typical of ankylosing spondylitis blood, it appeared, was a TCR beta motif of several highly homologous variants.

Their recognized antigens are unknown. TCRdb independently ran MiXCR on the 5' RACE reads; one entry per CDR3 protein. Of more than 300,000 distinct CDR3 sequences listed, around 8% were seen once; the top ten hold approximately 14%. The source material was blood, either unsorted or a sorted T cell fraction (not recorded which). The origin of the receptors is a male donor with ankylosing spondylitis.

This clonotype showed up just a few times. The V call is TRBV9, the J call TRBJ2-5; 11 positions agree with TRBD2. Germline V gene sequence: CDR1 SGDLS, CDR2 YYNGEE. The CDR3 loop spans 15 amino acids. The ends lost 0 bases at V and 4 bases at J; junction bases unmatched: 2. The chain's CDR3 is CASSVDGLAGETQYF. CDR3 in DNA: TGTGCCAGCAGCGTAGATGGACTAGCGGGAGAGACCCAGTACTTC.

This clonotype occurred many times. The chain is built from TRBV29-1 and TRBJ2-3; D remains ambiguous. V shed 5 bases and J shed 2 bases, with 5 bases lying between them. Germline V gene lookup returns CDR1 SQVTM and CDR2 ANQGSEA. The CDR3 runs to 11 residues. Here the CDR3 reads CSVITTDTQYF. The CDR3, as DNA: TGCAGCGTTATAACCACAGATACGCAGTATTTT.

This clonotype has ten or more counts. The chain carries TRBV7-8 and TRBJ1-5; 10 nucleotides agree with TRBD1. The CDR3 is made up of 17 amino acids. V was clipped by 2 bases and J by 5 bases; unmatched bases: 9. CDR1 and CDR2 (germline): SGHVS, FQNEAQ. The CDR3 DNA reads as TGTGCCAGCAGCTTATTAAGGAGACAGGGGGCAGATCAGCCCCAGCATTTT. Protein: CASSLLRRQGADQPQHF.

This sequence joins TRBV5-1 and TRBJ2-6; 7 bases match TRBD1. This CDR3 comprises 15 residues. Germline assignment: CDR1 SGHRS and CDR2 YFSETQ. Trimming cost V 4 bases and J 2 bases; bases outside gene matches: 3. CDR3 sequence reads: CASSKTGPGANVLTF. The DNA of the CDR3 is TGCGCCAGCAGCAAGACAGGGCCTGGGGCCAACGTCCTGACTTTC.

V is TRBV20-1 and J is TRBJ2-2; a possible D gene is TRBD2 (6 bases). The length of the CDR3 is 16 residues. Between the trimmed V and J ends, which lost 0 bases and 6 bases, there was a span of 17 bases. The germline CDR1 and CDR2 sequences are DFQATT and SNEGSKA (reference sequence). The CDR3 bases are TGCAGTGCTAGAGATCCGCGACTAGGGATCCCCGGGGAGCTGTTTTTT. Encoded protein: CSARDPRLGIPGELFF.

A few counts support this clonotype. The CDR3 DNA sequence: TGTGCCTGGAGCCCGGGACGGAATAGCAATCAGCCCCAGCATTTT. Translation gives CAWSPGRNSNQPQHF. This chain connects TRBV30 to TRBJ1-5; tentatively, D is TRBD1 (5 bases). With 3 bases removed from V and 0 bases from J, the gap between germline ends came to 12 bases. CDR3 size: 15 residues. CDR1 and CDR2 from the germline V gene are GTSNPN and SVGIG (reference sequence). Supplemented by reference TRBV30 and TRBJ1-5, the full variable domain reads SQTIHQWPATLVQPVGSPLSLECTVEGTSNPNLYWYRQAAGRGLQLLFYSVGIGQISSEVPQNLSASRPQDRQFILSSKKLLLSDSGFYLCAWSPGRNSNQPQHFGDGTRLSIL.

This clonotype occurred a few times. This chain links TRBV20-1 with TRBJ2-1; D ambiguous. The CDR3 runs 14 residues. Trimming removed 0 bases at V and 12 bases at J, with 18 bases between. Looked up from germline, CDR1 is DFQATT and CDR2 is SNEGSKA (reference sequence). For the CDR3, the DNA is TGCAGTGCTAGAGACAGGATGGGAATTTTCGGGCAGTTCTTC. This codes for CSARDRMGIFGQFF.

This clonotype has ten or more counts. The chain combines TRBV9 with TRBJ2-1; D is undetermined. V shed 0 bases and J shed 9 bases, with 13 bases lying between them. This CDR3 region has 14 residues. Germline CDR1 is SGDLS and CDR2 is YYNGEE. CDR3 residues: CASSVDLPAPEQFF. CDR3 sequence (DNA): TGTGCCAGCAGCGTAGATCTCCCGGCTCCTGAGCAGTTCTTC.

The rearrangement links TRBV6-1 to TRBJ1-1; possibly TRBD1 for D (6 bases). The CDR3 consists of 13 residues. The V gene's germline CDR1 is MNHNS and CDR2 SASEGT. V lost 10 bases and J lost 0, with 12 bases in between. In nucleotides, the CDR3 is TGTGCCACCAGGGGAGGTGTGAACACTGAAGCTTTCTTT. Translated: CATRGGVNTEAFF.

This clonotype was counted ten times or more. This chain connects TRBV25-1 to TRBJ1-1; weak D call: TRBD1 (6 bases). The CDR3 is made up of 15 amino acids. Trimming stripped 3 bases from V and 1 base from J, with 12 bases between. Germline loops: CDR1 MGHDK, CDR2 SYGVNS. The CDR3 sequence: CASSEWGGSNTEAFF. CDR3 nucleotides: TGTGCCAGCAGTGAGTGGGGGGGCTCGAACACTGAAGCTTTCTTT.

The chain carries TRBV29-1 and TRBJ2-1, with 7 bases aligning to TRBD2. The length of the CDR3 is 14 residues. With V trimmed by 6 bases and J by 6 bases, 11 bases remained unmatched. Per germline, CDR1 SQVTM and CDR2 ANQGSEA. As DNA, the CDR3 is TGCAGCGTAGGTAGGGGCGGGAGTATCAATGAGCAGTTCTTC. Translating gives CSVGRGGSINEQFF.

This clonotype was recorded at least ten times. The V call is TRBV20-1, the J call TRBJ1-4; 7 bases are shared with TRBD1. The CDR3 totals 13 residues. V was clipped by 3 bases and J by 5 bases; unmatched bases: 3. CDR1 is DFQATT and CDR2 is SNEGSKA in the germline V gene (reference sequence). The CDR3 DNA sequence: TGCAGTGCTAGCACAGGGGCGAATGAAAAACTGTTTTTT. This codes for CSASTGANEKLFF.

This clonotype was observed a few times. V is TRBV11-3 and J is TRBJ2-1, with 11 bases lining up with TRBD2. The CDR3 has 15 residues. Per the germline V gene, CDR1 is SGHNT and CDR2 is YENEEA. J gave up 6 bases and V 2 bases, and 3 bases lay outside the gene matches. The CDR3 coding sequence is TGTGCCAGCAGCTTAATGCTAGCGGGAGGCAATGAGCAGTTCTTC. Protein sequence: CASSLMLAGGNEQFF.

A few counts support this clonotype. The chain recombines TRBV29-1 with TRBJ2-4; 7 nucleotides match TRBD1. The CDR3 sequence is 13 residues long. Per germline, CDR1 SQVTM and CDR2 ANQGSEA. V shed 7 bases and J 0 bases; nucleotides not matched to a gene: 3. This CDR3 reads CSAYRGAKNIQYF. CDR3 in DNA: TGCAGCGCTTACAGGGGAGCCAAAAACATTCAGTACTTC.

This clonotype was seen only a few times. The chain couples TRBV9 to TRBJ2-7, with D unclear. With 0 bases removed from V and 7 bases from J, the gap between germline ends came to 11 bases. Germline CDR1 SGDLS, CDR2 YYNGEE. The CDR3 covers 13 residues. CDR3 amino acids: CASSVGAMGEQYF. CDR3 DNA sequence: TGTGCCAGCAGCGTAGGGGCCATGGGGGAGCAGTACTTC.

The chain joins TRBV28 to TRBJ2-3; 15 nucleotides line up with TRBD2. With V trimmed by 6 bases and J by 4 bases, 8 bases remained unmatched. Germline assignment: CDR1 MDHEN and CDR2 SYDVKM. This CDR3 has 17 amino acids. CDR3 bases: TGTGCCAGCAGCCGAGGGACTAGCGGGAGGCTCTCAGATACGCAGTATTTT. Translation: CASSRGTSGRLSDTQYF.

This clonotype has ten or more counts. The V call is TRBV5-1, the J call TRBJ2-5; a possible D gene is TRBD2 (6 bases). V was clipped by 0 bases and J by 4 bases, with 16 bases between them. Germline V gene lookup returns CDR1 SGHRS and CDR2 YFSETQ. The CDR3 is 16 residues long. The DNA of the CDR3 is TGCGCCAGCAGCTTGGGGACGGGAGAATTTTCAGAGACCCAGTACTTC. Residues: CASSLGTGEFSETQYF.

This clonotype was observed a few times. This chain's CDR3 is CASSKGGGANVLTF. In DNA, the CDR3 is TGTGCCAGCTCGAAAGGTGGCGGGGCCAACGTCCTGACTTTC. J is TRBJ2-6 and V is TRBV2, with D uncertain. The ends were cut back, 8 bases at V and 4 bases at J, with 12 bases in the middle. CDR3 size: 14 residues. CDR1 and CDR2 (germline): SNHLY, FYNNEI.

The chain combines TRBV12-3 or TRBV12-4 with TRBJ2-2; the D is unclear. Trimming shortened V by 5 bases and J by 6 bases, and 10 bases separated the two germline ends. The CDR3 is 13 amino acids. CDR3 amino acids: CASSPPVAGELFF. For the CDR3, the DNA is TGTGCCAGCAGTCCACCAGTGGCCGGGGAGCTGTTTTTT.